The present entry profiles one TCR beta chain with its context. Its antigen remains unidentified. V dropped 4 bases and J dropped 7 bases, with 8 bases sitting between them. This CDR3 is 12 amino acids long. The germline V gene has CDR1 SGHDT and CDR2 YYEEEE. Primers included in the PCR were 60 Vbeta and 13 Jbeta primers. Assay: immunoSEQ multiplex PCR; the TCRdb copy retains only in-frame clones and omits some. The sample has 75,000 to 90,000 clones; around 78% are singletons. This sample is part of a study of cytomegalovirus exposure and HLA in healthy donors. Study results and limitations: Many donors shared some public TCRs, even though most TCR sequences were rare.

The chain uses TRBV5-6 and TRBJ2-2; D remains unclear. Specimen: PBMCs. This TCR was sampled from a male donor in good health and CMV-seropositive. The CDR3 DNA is TGTGCCAGCAGCCCGGAGTACGGGGAGCTGTTTTTT. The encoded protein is CASSPEYGELFF. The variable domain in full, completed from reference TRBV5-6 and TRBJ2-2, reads DAGVTQSPTHLIKTRGQQVTLRCSPKSGHDTVSWYQQALGQGPQFIFQYYEEEERQRGNFPDRFSGHQFPNYSSELNVNALLLGDSALYLCASSPEYGELFFGEGSRLTVL.